These 32 T cell receptor beta chains originate from one sample sequenced in a study of T-cell reconstitution after alpha-beta-depleted transplantation in children. Preparation of the TCRbeta library involved a method that used unique molecular identifiers. TCRdb reprocessed the PCR reads via MiXCR and lists one record per CDR3 protein. Seen here are 600,000 or so distinct CDR3 sequences, under 30% observed once, and the top ten hold approximately 14%. The sequenced sample was PBMCs, mostly from graft donor cells, obtained 360 days after TCRalphabeta/CD19-depleted stem cell transplant. The source is a boy under two years old who had a stem cell transplant for acute myeloid leukemia, so the T cells may come from the graft donor.

Here the CDR3 reads CASSFSGLAFDEQFF. CDR3 nucleotide sequence: TGTGCCAGCAGCTTCTCGGGACTAGCCTTTGATGAGCAGTTCTTC. V and J are TRBV7-2 and TRBJ2-1; the match to TRBD2 covers 9 bases. Germline loops: CDR1 SGHTA, CDR2 FQGNSA. The V and J ends lost 3 bases and 8 bases, in that order; junction bases with no gene match: 8. There are 15 residues in the CDR3.

This clonotype was counted many times. The chain links TRBV20-1 to TRBJ2-7; no clear D gene. V was cut by 5 bases and J by 4 bases, with 18 bases left in between. Germline CDR1 is DFQATT and CDR2 is SNEGSKA (reference sequence). There are 14 residues in the CDR3. The CDR3: CSARKISSPYEQYV. In DNA form, the CDR3 reads TGCAGTGCTCGAAAGATCTCCAGTCCTTACGAGCAGTACGTC.

At least ten counts were recorded for this clonotype. This chain uses TRBV28 with TRBJ2-2; 7 nucleotides line up with TRBD1. The CDR3 has 19 amino acids. CDR1 and CDR2 (germline): MDHEN, SYDVKM. The V gene end was trimmed by 5 bases and the J gene end by 5 bases; junction bases not matched to a gene: 20. In DNA, the CDR3 is TGTGCCAGCAGTCCCTTATGGACCGCCGGGACAGAATGGACCGGGGAGCTGTTTTTT. Protein sequence: CASSPLWTAGTEWTGELFF.

The chain joins TRBV28 to TRBJ2-3, with TRBD2 identical over 13 bases. Germline lookup yields CDR1 MDHEN and CDR2 SYDVKM. J was trimmed by 5 bases and V by 5 bases; bases with no gene match: 10. CDR3 length equals 17 residues. The CDR3 DNA is TGTGCCAGCAGTCTGGGACTAGCGGGGCGAAGGATAGATACGCAGTATTTT. It is translated as CASSLGLAGRRIDTQYF.

This clonotype was found many times. The V and J genes are TRBV29-1 and TRBJ2-1; D call uncertain. Per germline, CDR1 SQVTM and CDR2 ANQGSEA. The V end was cut by 3 bases, the J end by 1 base, with 10 bases between. The CDR3 contains 14 residues. CDR3 coding DNA: TGCAGCGTTGACTGGGTAGGGTCCTACAATGAGCAGTTCTTC. Protein: CSVDWVGSYNEQFF.

In its sample, this clonotype was seen a few times. The chain employs TRBV7-2 and TRBJ2-1; 8 bases fit TRBD2. CDR3 size: 15 residues. The junction had 2 bases not matched to a gene; V was cut back by 2 bases and J by 2 bases. Germline V CDR1 and CDR2: SGHTA, FQGNSA. CDR3 nucleotide sequence: TGTGCCAGCAGCTTAAGGCGGGGGGCCTACAATGAGCAGTTCTTC. It specifies CASSLRRGAYNEQFF.

The chain couples TRBV28 to TRBJ2-7; 9 positions match TRBD1. The V and J ends lost 3 bases and 4 bases, in that order; junction bases with no gene match: 7. Germline CDR1 is MDHEN and CDR2 is SYDVKM. This CDR3 is built from 15 residues. In DNA form, the CDR3 reads TGTGCCAGCAGTTTCTACGGACAGGGGTGGTACGAGCAGTACGTC. It specifies CASSFYGQGWYEQYV.

CDR3 DNA: TGTGCCATCAGTGGATCATGGGGGTATTATAGCACAGATACGCAGTATTTT. Translation gives CAISGSWGYYSTDTQYF. The rearrangement joins TRBV10-3 to TRBJ2-3, with D perhaps TRBD1 or TRBD2 (5 bases each). Germline-derived CDR1 and CDR2 are ENHRY and SYGVKD. CDR3 length: 17 amino acids. The V end was cut by 4 bases, the J end by 0 bases, with 17 bases between.

The chain has TRBV4-3 and TRBJ2-7, with 7 bases aligning to TRBD1. The CDR3 totals 17 residues. V shed 2 bases, J shed 3 bases, and the junction held 13 bases outside the gene matches. Germline V gene data show CDR1 as LGHNA and CDR2 as YSLEER. CDR3 region: CASSQTSAAGGSYEQYF. The CDR3 nucleotides read TGCGCCAGCAGCCAAACATCTGCCGCAGGGGGAAGCTACGAGCAGTACTTC.

This clonotype came up a few times. The chain joins TRBV20-1 to TRBJ2-7; 7 nucleotides align to TRBD1. Germline lookup yields CDR1 DFQATT and CDR2 SNEGSKA (reference sequence). The junction had 4 bases not matched to a gene; V was cut back by 1 base and J by 1 base. CDR3 length: 14 amino acids. The DNA of the CDR3 is TGCAGTGCTAGAGCAGTGACAGGGTCCTACGAGCAGTACTTC. The encoded protein is CSARAVTGSYEQYF.

This clonotype appeared a few times. The chain couples TRBV20-1 to TRBJ2-3; 7 bases fit TRBD2. This CDR3 is 16 amino acids long. V trimming: 3 bases; J trimming: 8 bases; junction bases outside the gene matches: 17. The germline gives CDR1 DFQATT, CDR2 SNEGSKA (reference sequence). The chain's CDR3 is CSASLGRGREGATQYF. The CDR3 DNA reads as TGCAGTGCTAGTCTAGGGAGGGGCAGGGAAGGAGCTACGCAGTATTTT.

This clonotype was picked up many times. The chain links TRBV4-3 to TRBJ2-2; D is perhaps TRBD1 (6 bases). V was shortened by 0 bases and J by 7 bases, with 12 bases between the two germline ends. The CDR3 totals 15 residues. The germline CDR1 and CDR2 sequences are LGHNA and YSLEER. The CDR3 sequence: CASSQDRWGHGELFF. DNA of the CDR3: TGCGCCAGCAGCCAAGATCGATGGGGGCACGGGGAGCTGTTTTTT.

The sample holds many counts of this clonotype. The V and J genes are TRBV6-1 and TRBJ1-2, with no clear D. The CDR3 is 16 residues long. Germline values: CDR1 MNHNS, CDR2 SASEGT. V was trimmed by 6 bases and J by 5 bases, leaving 22 bases between them. The CDR3 sequence is CASSRRRNNKEYGYTF. For the CDR3, the DNA is TGTGCCAGCAGCCGAAGACGGAACAACAAAGAATATGGCTACACCTTC.

The chain is built from TRBV20-1 and TRBJ2-3; either TRBD1 or TRBD2 may supply D (5 bases each). Germline values: CDR1 DFQATT, CDR2 SNEGSKA (reference sequence). V gave up 3 bases and J gave up 7 bases, with 14 bases separating them. The CDR3 runs to 13 residues. The CDR3 DNA is TGCAGTGCTAGCGGGGACCACATAAATACGCAGTATTTT. Translation: CSASGDHINTQYF.

The V call is TRBV7-2, the J call TRBJ1-1; no clear D gene. CDR3 length equals 12 residues. Germline values: CDR1 SGHTA, CDR2 FQGNSA. Trimming took 2 bases from V and 10 from J, leaving 11 bases between them. This CDR3 reads CASSLSGGRAFF. In DNA form, the CDR3 reads TGTGCCAGCAGCTTATCGGGAGGAAGAGCTTTCTTT.

This clonotype was counted many times. V and J are TRBV4-2 and TRBJ2-1; possibly TRBD2 for D (6 bases). The CDR3 contains 18 residues. The ends were cut back, 4 bases at V and 0 bases at J, with 19 bases in the middle. Per the germline V gene, CDR1 is LGHNA and CDR2 is YNFKEQ. CDR3 amino acids: CASSLRMLASSSYNEQFF. CDR3 DNA: TGTGCCAGCAGCCTTCGGATGCTAGCGTCATCCTCCTACAATGAGCAGTTCTTC.

This chain joins TRBV6-1 and TRBJ2-7; TRBD1 might be the D (5 bases). CDR3 length: 13 residues. Germline CDR1 and CDR2: MNHNS and SASEGT. The V gene lost 5 bases and the J gene lost 2 bases, with 10 bases spanning the gap. CDR3 residues: CASSRGHTYEQYF. The DNA for the CDR3 is TGTGCCAGCAGTAGGGGTCATACCTACGAGCAGTACTTC.

This clonotype turned up a few times. The V and J genes are TRBV29-1 and TRBJ2-1; maybe TRBD2 (6 bases). The CDR3 sequence is 15 residues long. The germline V gene encodes CDR1 SQVTM and CDR2 ANQGSEA. V was cut by 2 bases and J by 8 bases, with 19 bases left in between. DNA for the CDR3: TGCAGCGTTGAACCCGGCGCGGGGTATAGCCATGAGCAGTTCTTC. The encoded protein is CSVEPGAGYSHEQFF.

This clonotype was counted between two and nine times. The chain has TRBV20-1 and TRBJ2-1, with D hard to call. Trimming removed 6 bases from V and 9 bases from J, with 15 bases in between. Looked up from germline, CDR1 is DFQATT and CDR2 is SNEGSKA (reference sequence). The CDR3 is made up of 12 amino acids. This CDR3 reads CSAHRQWAEQFF. The CDR3, as DNA: TGCAGTGCCCACCGGCAATGGGCTGAGCAGTTCTTC.

The CDR3, as DNA: TGTGCCAGCAGTTACTCGGATAATAACGAGCAGTACTTC. It translates to CASSYSDNNEQYF. The chain employs TRBV6-2 or TRBV6-3 and TRBJ2-7; D not resolved. Trimming left V 0 bases short and J 5 bases short, with 8 bases between. The CDR3 spans 13 residues. Germline-derived CDR1 and CDR2 are MNHEY and SVGEGT.

The rearrangement links TRBV20-1 to TRBJ2-4; no firm D call. V lost 6 bases, J lost 9 bases, and 18 bases lay in between. This CDR3 region has 13 residues. The germline V gene encodes CDR1 DFQATT and CDR2 SNEGSKA (reference sequence). The CDR3 coding sequence is TGCAGTGCCGCAGTATCTTGGACCTCCATTCAGTACTTC. Protein product: CSAAVSWTSIQYF.

This clonotype was observed many times. This rearrangement joins TRBV20-1 to TRBJ1-4; D is perhaps TRBD1 (6 bases). The length of the CDR3 is 14 residues. Germline V lookup: CDR1 DFQATT, CDR2 SNEGSKA (reference sequence). V gave up 6 bases and J gave up 8 bases, with 19 bases separating them. The CDR3 protein is CSATRDTHQEKLFF. DNA for the CDR3: TGCAGTGCCACCAGGGACACCCATCAGGAAAAACTGTTTTTT.

Regarding this clonotype: At one end, the junction sequence differs from germline, possibly due to a read error. This chain joins TRBV7-9 and TRBJ2-5; TRBD1 matches at 7 bases. Per the germline V gene, CDR1 is SEHNR and CDR2 is FQNEAQ (reference sequence). This CDR3 is built from 14 residues. CDR3: CASSSPGVPGQPNF. The CDR3 nucleotides are TGTGCCAGCAGCTCACCGGGTGTACCGGGACAGCCAAACTTC.

V and J are TRBV12-5 and TRBJ2-4; no clear D gene. Trimming removed 3 bases from V and 5 bases from J, with 2 bases in between. The CDR3 sequence is 11 residues long. Germline V gene sequence: CDR1 LGHNT, CDR2 FRNRAP. For the CDR3, the DNA is TGTGCTAGTGGTTTCGAAAACATTCAGTACTTC. It translates to CASGFENIQYF.

There are a few counts of this clonotype. V gene TRBV7-9 combines with J gene TRBJ1-6; tentatively, D is TRBD1 (6 bases). Trimming shortened V by 5 bases and J by 7 bases, and 18 bases separated the two germline ends. The CDR3 extends over 16 amino acids. Per the germline V gene, CDR1 is SEHNR and CDR2 is FQNEAQ (reference sequence). This CDR3 reads CASSPRGGQRNSPLHF. The CDR3 region has the DNA TGTGCCAGCAGCCCGCGAGGGGGGCAGCGGAATTCACCCCTCCACTTT.

This clonotype has at least ten counts. The junction departs from germline at one end; a sequencing error may be responsible. The rearrangement uses TRBV20-1 and TRBJ2-1, with D unresolved. Germline V gene data show CDR1 as DFQATT and CDR2 as SNEGSKA (reference sequence). There are 9 residues in the CDR3. The CDR3 here is CSASPPPYF. In nucleotides, the CDR3 is TGCAGTGCTAGTCCCCCCCCGTACTTC.

In this sample, this clonotype turned up once. A read error may explain this, as a much larger clone is one base away. V and J are TRBV5-5 and TRBJ2-5; maybe TRBD2 (5 bases). The germline CDR1 and CDR2 sequences are SGHKS and YYEKEE (reference sequence). The CDR3 is made up of 15 amino acids. V lost 3 bases to trimming and J lost 0 bases, with 12 bases between them. The CDR3 DNA reads TGTGCCAGCAGCTCTCATGGACTGGACCAAGAGACCCAGTACTTC. This codes for CASSSHGLDQETQYF.

This clonotype was seen a few times. The junction differs from germline at one of its ends, possibly a read error. The chain employs TRBV12-3 or TRBV12-4 and TRBJ1-1; 7 positions match TRBD1. The CDR3 is made up of 19 amino acids. CDR3 nucleotide sequence: TGTACCAGCAGTTCAAGGGTCCGGAGGGGGCTTACAATGAACACTGAAGCTTTCTTT. Protein sequence: CTSSSRVRRGLTMNTEAFF.

The chain has TRBV19 and TRBJ1-1; 7 bases are shared with TRBD1. The CDR3 runs 16 residues. Germline CDR1 and CDR2: LNHDA and SQIVND (reference sequence). With V trimmed by 9 bases and J by 6 bases, 19 bases remained unmatched. The CDR3 region has the DNA TGTGCCAGCTCAACCCGGGACAGTCGAGGGAGGGCTGAAGCTTTCTTT. This codes for CASSTRDSRGRAEAFF. The full variable domain, in which reference TRBV19 and TRBJ1-1 provide the parts outside the CDR3, is DGGITQSPKYLFRKEGQNVTLSCEQNLNHDAMYWYRQDPGQGLRLIYYSQIVNDFQKGDIAEGYSVSREKKESFPLTVTSAQKNPTAFYLCASSTRDSRGRAEAFFGQGTRLTVV.

This clonotype was seen ten or more times. The V gene is TRBV6-5, the J gene TRBJ2-7; a weak D match, TRBD2 (5 bases). The CDR3 has 15 residues. Deletions cut 0 bases from V and 2 bases from J, with 11 bases between. In germline, CDR1 is MNHEY, CDR2 SVGAGI. Written as DNA, the CDR3 is TGTGCCAGCAGTTACTCGGACGGAGCGGCCTACGAGCAGTACTTC. Its protein product is CASSYSDGAAYEQYF.

This clonotype was seen ten or more times. The chain couples TRBV29-1 to TRBJ1-2, with D unclear. Germline values: CDR1 SQVTM, CDR2 ANQGSEA. V lost 4 bases to trimming and J lost 8 bases, with 17 bases between them. CDR3 size: 13 residues. CDR3 amino acids: CSVVGHGDYGYTF. The CDR3 bases are TGCAGCGTTGTAGGGCACGGGGATTACGGCTACACCTTC.

This clonotype appeared a few times. The rearrangement joins TRBV29-1 to TRBJ2-5; D possibly corresponds to TRBD2 (5 bases). The CDR3 consists of 18 residues. Germline V gene lookup returns CDR1 SQVTM and CDR2 ANQGSEA. Trimming cost V 4 bases and J 4 bases, with 28 bases left between them. The CDR3 nucleotides read TGCAGCGTTGGCGGGCAGAGCGGTGCGTGGTCCCTGGGAGAGACCCAGTACTTC. Its translation is CSVGGQSGAWSLGETQYF.